These 30 T cell receptor beta chains were all obtained from the same sample, sequenced in a study of shared clonotypes between healthy human individuals. Terminally differentiated effector memory CD45RA+ cells were excluded by CCR7 positive selection of CD45RO-negative cells. Some clones are missing from TCRdb's copy, which holds only in-frame ones; the method was immunoSEQ multiplex PCR. Of about 2 million clones detected, 85% to 95% appear once; the ten largest clones hold around 1.1%. Sequencing was carried out using naive CD8+ T cells sorted from blood. All receptors derive from a man aged 18-30 years in good health.

The chain is built from TRBV6-1 and TRBJ2-1; TRBD2 matches 7 bases. The CDR3 has 18 residues. In germline, CDR1 is MNHNS, CDR2 SASEGT. V dropped 1 base and J dropped 2; count of bases not matched to a gene: 11. CDR3 in amino acids: CASSEEGPAGEAYNEQFF. The CDR3 DNA sequence: TGTGCCAGCAGTGAAGAGGGGCCTGCGGGGGAGGCCTACAATGAGCAGTTCTTC.

The chain couples TRBV30 to TRBJ2-3, with D perhaps TRBD2 (5 bases). CDR1 and CDR2 (germline): GTSNPN, SVGIG (reference sequence). Trimming took 0 bases from V and 2 from J, leaving 9 bases between them. CDR3 length: 14 residues. The CDR3 region has the DNA TGTGCCTGGAGTGTGGGAGCAGCCACAGATACGCAGTATTTT. Protein sequence: CAWSVGAATDTQYF.

The V and J genes are TRBV28 and TRBJ1-5; the match to TRBD1 covers 9 bases. The CDR3 consists of 15 residues. Germline lookup yields CDR1 MDHEN and CDR2 SYDVKM. V gave up 1 base and J gave up 10 bases; unmatched junction bases: 8. CDR3 nucleotides: TGTGCCAGCAGTTTATCCGGGACAGGGTTCACCCCCCAGCATTTT. It specifies CASSLSGTGFTPQHF.

The V gene is TRBV5-1, the J gene TRBJ1-4; TRBD1 agrees at 12 bases. The junction had 4 bases not matched to a gene; V was cut back by 4 bases and J by 3 bases. This CDR3 is 16 amino acids long. Germline assignment: CDR1 SGHRS and CDR2 YFSETQ. The CDR3 nucleotides are TGCGCCAGCAGCCCGGGACAGGGGGCGGCTAATGAAAAACTGTTTTTT. This encodes CASSPGQGAANEKLFF.

The chain has TRBV6-1 and TRBJ2-7; TRBD2 might be the D (5 bases). Germline V CDR1 and CDR2: MNHNS, SASEGT. Trimming removed 3 bases from V and 2 bases from J, with 14 bases in between. The CDR3 totals 15 residues. In nucleotides, the CDR3 is TGTGCCAGCAGTGAGGGCAGGTTCGGGGCCTACGAGCAGTACTTC. Its translation is CASSEGRFGAYEQYF.

The CDR3 sequence is CASSSTDRYDKNIQYF. CDR3 in DNA: TGCGCCAGCAGCTCCACGGACAGGTACGACAAAAACATTCAGTACTTC. This chain links TRBV5-1 with TRBJ2-4; 7 bases fit TRBD1. CDR3 length: 16 residues. The V gene end was trimmed by 3 bases and the J gene end by 3 bases; junction bases not matched to a gene: 9. CDR1 and CDR2 from the germline V gene are SGHRS and YFSETQ.

The chain employs TRBV27 and TRBJ2-7; D call uncertain. The CDR3 is 16 amino acids. Germline V gives CDR1 MNHEY, CDR2 SMNVEV (reference sequence). V lost 0 bases and J lost 2, with 14 bases in between. CDR3 protein: CASSLSVPSIAYEQYF. The CDR3, as DNA: TGTGCCAGCAGTTTATCAGTCCCGAGCATCGCCTACGAGCAGTACTTC.

This clone has only one observation. The chain combines TRBV15 with TRBJ2-3; perhaps TRBD1 as D (6 bases). The V gene's germline CDR1 is LNHNV and CDR2 YYDKDF (reference sequence). The CDR3 extends over 13 amino acids. V dropped 9 bases and J dropped 6 bases, with 16 bases sitting between them. The CDR3 sequence: CATADRSTDTQYF. The CDR3 nucleotides are TGTGCCACTGCGGACAGATCCACGGATACGCAGTATTTT.

Details on this clone: The sample holds other DNA sequences that translate to the same CDR3. The gene calls are TRBV9 and TRBJ1-1; D might be TRBD1 (6 bases). Trimming removed 4 bases from V and 5 bases from J, with 12 bases in between. The CDR3 contains 13 residues. Germline CDR1 reads SGDLS; CDR2 reads YYNGEE. CDR3 sequence reads: CASSPQGGTEAFF. The CDR3 DNA sequence: TGTGCCAGCAGCCCACAGGGAGGGACTGAAGCTTTCTTT.

V gene TRBV5-1 combines with J gene TRBJ2-7; D might be TRBD1 or TRBD2, each matching 6 bases. Germline V gives CDR1 SGHRS, CDR2 YFSETQ. Trimming took 7 bases from V and 3 from J, leaving 17 bases between them. This CDR3 spans 14 amino acids. The CDR3: CASGDWRGGYEQYF. CDR3 DNA: TGCGCCAGCGGGGACTGGCGAGGGGGCTACGAGCAGTACTTC.

The chain carries TRBV25-1 and TRBJ1-1; D unclear. Germline lookup yields CDR1 MGHDK and CDR2 SYGVNS. V was cut by 1 base and J by 6 bases, with 9 bases left in between. The CDR3 is made up of 13 amino acids. The CDR3: CASSELGYPEAFF. The DNA of the CDR3 is TGTGCCAGCAGTGAATTGGGGTACCCTGAAGCTTTCTTT.

The V and J genes are TRBV10-3 and TRBJ1-5; D is ambiguous. The V end lost 0 bases, the J end lost 2 bases, and 8 bases lay between the germline ends. CDR1 and CDR2 from the germline V gene are ENHRY and SYGVKD. The CDR3 spans 15 residues. For the CDR3, the DNA is TGTGCCATCAGTGAGTCGGAGGGCGGCAATCAGCCCCAGCATTTT. This sequence encodes CAISESEGGNQPQHF.

The chain carries TRBV12-5 and TRBJ2-2; no firm D call. CDR3 size: 11 residues. V was clipped by 5 bases and J by 6 bases, with 4 bases between them. CDR1 is LGHNT and CDR2 is FRNRAP in the germline V gene. CDR3: CASGPPGELFF. CDR3 bases: TGTGCTAGTGGTCCCCCCGGGGAGCTGTTTTTT.

This clone was counted a single time. The chain carries TRBV11-2 and TRBJ2-1; a weak D match, TRBD2 (5 bases). The CDR3 consists of 14 residues. V was shortened by 3 bases and J by 10 bases, with 16 bases between the two germline ends. The germline V gene has CDR1 SGHAT and CDR2 FQNNGV. The CDR3 DNA sequence: TGTGCCAGCAGCTTCAGGACTGTCGGGTGGGAGCAGTTCTTC. Protein: CASSFRTVGWEQFF.

The V and J genes are TRBV19 and TRBJ2-7; TRBD2 might be the D (5 bases). With 5 bases removed from V and 3 bases from J, the gap between germline ends came to 11 bases. CDR1 is LNHDA and CDR2 is SQIVND in the germline V gene (reference sequence). The CDR3 spans 13 residues. In DNA, the CDR3 is TGTGCCAGTAGTCCCGGGGTGGACTACGAGCAGTACTTC. Protein: CASSPGVDYEQYF.

The chain employs TRBV7-9 and TRBJ1-1; D call uncertain. Trimming removed 1 base from V and 1 base from J, with 10 bases in between. The CDR3 sequence is 15 residues long. Germline lookup yields CDR1 SEHNR and CDR2 FQNEAQ (reference sequence). The CDR3 DNA reads TGTGCCAGCAGCTTAGATATCACAGCGAACACTGAAGCTTTCTTT. Translating gives CASSLDITANTEAFF. Based on the CDR3 plus reference TRBV7-9 and TRBJ1-1, the full variable domain is DTGVSQNPRHKITKRGQNVTFRCDPISEHNRLYWYRQTLGQGPEFLTYFQNEAQLEKSRLLSDRFSAERPKGSFSTLEIQRTEQGDSAMYLCASSLDITANTEAFFGQGTRLTVV.

This chain connects TRBV13 to TRBJ2-1, with 9 bases matching TRBD1. The CDR3 is 15 residues long. Germline V gives CDR1 PRHDT, CDR2 FYEKMQ (reference sequence). The trim removed 4 bases at V and 12 bases at J, leaving 13 bases unmatched. The CDR3 loop reads CASSSSGTGLMGQFF. CDR3 in DNA: TGTGCCAGCAGCTCCTCCGGGACAGGGCTTATGGGGCAGTTCTTC.

Details on this clone: Other DNA sequences in this specimen translate into the identical CDR3. This chain uses TRBV19 with TRBJ2-7, with TRBD1 identical over 8 bases. Germline lookup yields CDR1 LNHDA and CDR2 SQIVND (reference sequence). With V trimmed by 5 bases and J by 2 bases, 5 bases remained unmatched. This CDR3 has 14 residues. The DNA for the CDR3 is TGTGCCAGTAGTTCCGGACAGGGACCCTACGAGCAGTACTTC. The encoded protein is CASSSGQGPYEQYF.

J is TRBJ2-2 and V is TRBV30, with unresolved D. This CDR3 is 12 amino acids long. The ends were cut back, 8 bases at V and 1 base at J, with 8 bases in the middle. Germline CDR1 and CDR2: GTSNPN and SVGIG (reference sequence). The CDR3 sequence is CAGPGNTGELFF. For the CDR3, the DNA is TGTGCCGGCCCGGGGAACACCGGGGAGCTGTTTTTT. The full variable domain, completed using reference TRBV30 and TRBJ2-2, is SQTIHQWPATLVQPVGSPLSLECTVEGTSNPNLYWYRQAAGRGLQLLFYSVGIGQISSEVPQNLSASRPQDRQFILSSKKLLLSDSGFYLCAGPGNTGELFFGEGSRLTVL.

The chain is built from TRBV10-3 and TRBJ1-6; possibly TRBD1 for D (5 bases). Per germline, CDR1 ENHRY and CDR2 SYGVKD. CDR3 size: 15 residues. V was shortened by 11 bases and J by 6 bases, with 20 bases between the two germline ends. CDR3 DNA: TGTGCCTCGCTCTCCGGGGGGTTGGGTAATTCACCCCTCCACTTT. Residues: CASLSGGLGNSPLHF.

This chain joins TRBV27 and TRBJ2-7; 9 bases are shared with TRBD2. CDR1 is MNHEY and CDR2 is SMNVEV in the germline V gene (reference sequence). CDR3 size: 13 residues. Trimming at V came to 11 bases and at J to 4 bases, leaving 9 bases not matched to a gene. The CDR3 is CAAGGRGLYEQYF. Here the CDR3 DNA reads TGTGCCGCGGGGGGGCGGGGGCTATACGAGCAGTACTTC.

V is TRBV7-9 and J is TRBJ2-7; weak D call: TRBD1 (5 bases). The ends were cut back, 7 bases at V and 2 bases at J, with 15 bases in the middle. CDR1 SEHNR and CDR2 FQNEAQ come from the germline V gene (reference sequence). The CDR3 covers 14 residues. In nucleotides, the CDR3 is TGTGCCAGCACCTTGGACACAAAACCCTACGAGCAGTACTTC. Translating gives CASTLDTKPYEQYF.

The chain couples TRBV9 to TRBJ2-5; possibly TRBD1 or TRBD2 for D (5 bases each). CDR3 size: 14 residues. The V and J ends lost 3 bases and 4 bases respectively, with 13 bases between them. Germline V gene sequence: CDR1 SGDLS, CDR2 YYNGEE. The CDR3 nucleotides read TGTGCCAGCAGCGCCTCTGGGGCGGGAGAGACCCAGTACTTC. Encoded protein: CASSASGAGETQYF.

The gene calls are TRBV7-8 and TRBJ2-3; D not resolved. Looked up from germline, CDR1 is SGHVS and CDR2 is FQNEAQ. Trimming removed 4 bases at V and 2 bases at J, with 7 bases between. The CDR3 runs 13 residues. The chain's CDR3 is CASSSQDTDTQYF. The CDR3 coding sequence is TGTGCCAGCAGCTCTCAGGACACAGATACGCAGTATTTT.

The chain couples TRBV15 to TRBJ2-1, with TRBD1 matching 8 bases. J gave up 7 bases and V 7 bases, and 9 bases lay outside the gene matches. CDR3 size: 14 residues. In germline, CDR1 is LNHNV, CDR2 YYDKDF (reference sequence). The chain's CDR3 is CATTQAGGENEQFF. The CDR3 DNA reads TGTGCCACCACCCAGGCAGGGGGCGAGAATGAGCAGTTCTTC. Using reference TRBV15 and TRBJ2-1 for the parts outside the CDR3, the full variable domain is DAMVIQNPRYQVTQFGKPVTLSCSQTLNHNVMYWYQQKSSQAPKLLFHYYDKDFNNEADTPDNFQSRRPNTSFCFLDIRSPGLGDTAMYLCATTQAGGENEQFFGPGTRLTVL.

The gene calls are TRBV9 and TRBJ2-3, with D possibly matching TRBD1 (5 bases). Deletions cut 4 bases from V and 0 bases from J, with 27 bases between. The CDR3 loop spans 20 amino acids. Germline loops: CDR1 SGDLS, CDR2 YYNGEE. The CDR3 bases are TGTGCCAGCAGCCCCCACAGGTTTGATCCTGGCGGCTCCAGCACAGATACGCAGTATTTT. Amino acids: CASSPHRFDPGGSSTDTQYF.

This CDR3 is CASSKDMGGWETQYF. CDR3 in DNA: TGTGCCAGCAGCAAAGATATGGGGGGCTGGGAGACCCAGTACTTC. The chain is built from TRBV11-2 and TRBJ2-5; either TRBD1 or TRBD2 may fit D (6 bases each). With 5 bases removed from V and 5 bases from J, the gap between germline ends came to 18 bases. The V gene's germline CDR1 is SGHAT and CDR2 FQNNGV. This CDR3 is 15 amino acids long.

The chain carries TRBV27 and TRBJ2-7, with D possibly TRBD1 on 6 matching bases. The CDR3 contains 18 residues. V was pared by 4 bases and J by 5 bases, with 27 bases between. Germline values: CDR1 MNHEY, CDR2 SMNVEV (reference sequence). The CDR3 sequence: CASSSLPSLQGHGDEQYF. As DNA, the CDR3 is TGTGCCAGCAGTTCCCTACCTTCACTACAGGGACATGGGGACGAGCAGTACTTC.

The V call is TRBV7-9, the J call TRBJ2-1; either TRBD1 or TRBD2 may fit D (5 bases each). The CDR3 consists of 16 residues. V gave up 1 base and J gave up 0 bases, with 10 bases separating them. Germline V CDR1 and CDR2: SEHNR, FQNEAQ (reference sequence). CDR3 coding DNA: TGTGCCAGCAGCTTAGTGAGGGGACCCTCCTACAATGAGCAGTTCTTC. Translating it yields CASSLVRGPSYNEQFF.

This clone was seen only once. The chain has TRBV4-1 and TRBJ1-1, with D possibly TRBD1 on 5 matching bases. The CDR3 has 15 residues. Per the germline V gene, CDR1 is MGHRA and CDR2 is YSYEKL. Trimming cost V 3 bases and J 0 bases, with 11 bases left between them. CDR3 residues: CASSQGLGMNTEAFF. CDR3 in DNA: TGCGCCAGCAGCCAGGGACTAGGGATGAACACTGAAGCTTTCTTT.